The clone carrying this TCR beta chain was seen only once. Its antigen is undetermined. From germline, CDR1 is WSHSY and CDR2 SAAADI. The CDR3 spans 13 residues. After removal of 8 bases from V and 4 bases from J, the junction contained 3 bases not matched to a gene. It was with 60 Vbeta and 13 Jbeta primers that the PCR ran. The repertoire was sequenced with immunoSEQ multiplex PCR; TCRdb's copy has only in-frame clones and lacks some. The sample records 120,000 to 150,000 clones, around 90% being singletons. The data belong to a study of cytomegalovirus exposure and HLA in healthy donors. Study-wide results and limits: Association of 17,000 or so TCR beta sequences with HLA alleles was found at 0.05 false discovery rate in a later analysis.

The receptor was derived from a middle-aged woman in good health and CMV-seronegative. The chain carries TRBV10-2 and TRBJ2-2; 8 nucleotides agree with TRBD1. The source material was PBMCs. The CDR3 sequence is CASGTGLTGELFF. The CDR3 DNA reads TGCGCCAGCGGGACAGGCCTCACCGGGGAGCTGTTTTTT.